This is a list of T cell receptor beta chains from one sample in a study of CD8+ T cells in alopecia areata. TCRdb keeps only in-frame clones here, not all; method: immunoSEQ multiplex PCR. The table records approximately 280,000 clones, roughly 60% of them present only once. The material was CD4+ T cells sorted from blood, obtained at week 24, from a patient treated with tofacitinib. The receptors come from a human donor with alopecia areata. The CDR3 runs from the conserved cysteine through the conserved F or W. D genes are given only for firm matches. Only some rows state a clone size, as once, few, many or a class for expanded clones.

TRBV5-1	NA	14	NA	TRBJ1-2	TGCGCCAGCAGCTTGGAGGCGGAACTCTATGGCTACACCTTC	CASSLEAELYGYTF
TRBV15	NA	17	NA	TRBJ2-1	TGTGCCACCAGCCCTCCAGAAGGCCCCAGCTCCTACAATGAGCAGTTCTTC	CATSPPEGPSSYNEQFF
TRBV9	NA	13	NA	TRBJ1-2	TGTGCCAGCAGCGCACAGGGACGGTATGGCTACACCTTC	CASSAQGRYGYTF
TRBV2	TRBD1	13	NA	TRBJ1-2	TGTGCCAGCAGTCGGACAGGGGGGAATGGCTACACCTTC	CASSRTGGNGYTF
TRBV6-5	TRBD1	14	few	TRBJ1-2	TGTGCCAGCAGAAACGGACAGGGGAGCTATGGCTACACCTTC	CASRNGQGSYGYTF
TRBV5-1	TRBD1	15	NA	TRBJ2-1	TGCGCCAGCAGCCCAGAGACAGGGGGCTACAATGAGCAGTTCTTC	CASSPETGGYNEQFF
TRBV9	NA	13	NA	TRBJ2-5	TGTGCCAGCAGCGTCGCAGCGGGAGAGACCCAGTACTTC	CASSVAAGETQYF
TRBV25-1	NA	12	NA	TRBJ2-1	TGTGCCAGCAAGAAAGCAATCAATGAGCAGTTCTTC	CASKKAINEQFF
TRBV20-1	NA	11	NA	TRBJ1-1	TGCAGTGTATTAGGGAGGACTGAAGCTTTCTTT	CSVLGRTEAFF
TRBV30	NA	14	few	TRBJ1-1	TGTGCCTGGAATTTGGGGACCCTGAACACTGAAGCTTTCTTT	CAWNLGTLNTEAFF
TRBV5-4	NA	11	few	TRBJ1-1	TGTGCCAGCAAAAGGGGCACTGAAGCTTTCTTT	CASKRGTEAFF
TRBV7-2	NA	13	NA	TRBJ2-2	TGTGCCAGCAGCTTAGTCGGAGGCCGGGAGCTGTTTTTT	CASSLVGGRELFF
TRBV7-9	NA	14	NA	TRBJ2-3	TGTGCCAGCAGCCTGGGACTGCCCACAGATACGCAGTATTTT	CASSLGLPTDTQYF
TRBV5-1	TRBD1	15	NA	TRBJ1-6	TGCGCCAGCAGCCTTTACAGGGGGAATAATTCACCCCTCCACTTT	CASSLYRGNNSPLHF
TRBV4-1	NA	15	once	TRBJ1-6	TGCGCCAGCAGCCTCGGACGGGGCAATAACTCACCCCTCCACTTT	CASSLGRGNNSPLHF
TRBV9	NA	13	NA	TRBJ2-5	TGTGCCAGCAGCGTTGACCTGGAAGAGACCCAGTACTTC	CASSVDLEETQYF
TRBV30	TRBD1	16	few	TRBJ1-5	TGTGCCTGGAGTGGGGCCGGGACAGAATTCAATCAGCCCCAGCATTTT	CAWSGAGTEFNQPQHF
TRBV7-6	NA	11	NA	TRBJ2-1	TGTGCCAGCAGCCCGGGACTTGTTCAGTTCTTC	CASSPGLVQFF
TRBV10-3	TRBD1	16	NA	TRBJ2-1	TGTGCCATCAGTGAGTCGACAGGGGGGTTTTACAATGAGCAGTTCTTC	CAISESTGGFYNEQFF
TRBV10-3	NA	16	NA	TRBJ1-6	TGTGCCATCCGGGAGGAAGGGGGTAGGAATAATTCACCCCTCCACTTT	CAIREEGGRNNSPLHF
TRBV20-1	NA	10	NA	TRBJ2-5	TGCAGTGCCGTCCAAGAGACCCAGTACTTC	CSAVQETQYF
TRBV27	TRBD1	12	NA	TRBJ2-7	TGTGCCAGCAGGACAGGGTCAGGCGAGCAGTACTTC	CASRTGSGEQYF
TRBV18	NA	18	few	TRBJ1-1	TGTGCCAGCTCACCACTCGGCACAACAGCGGTCTCAAACACTGAAGCTTTCTTT	CASSPLGTTAVSNTEAFF
TRBV30	TRBD2	16	NA	TRBJ2-3	TGTGCCTGGAGTAACGGTGCGGGGGTGAGGGCAGATACGCAGTATTTT	CAWSNGAGVRADTQYF
TRBV28	TRBD2	18	few	TRBJ2-7	TGTGCCAGCGGACCGGGACTAGCGGGGACCCACTTCTCCTACGAGCAGTACTTC	CASGPGLAGTHFSYEQYF
TRBV2	NA	15	once	TRBJ2-7	TGTGCCAGCAGTGAAGCATTGTGGTTGAACTACGAGCAGTACTTC	CASSEALWLNYEQYF
TRBV11-1	NA	13	NA	TRBJ2-1	TGTGCCAGCAACGGCCGTGGGCGGAATGAGCAGTTCTTC	CASNGRGRNEQFF